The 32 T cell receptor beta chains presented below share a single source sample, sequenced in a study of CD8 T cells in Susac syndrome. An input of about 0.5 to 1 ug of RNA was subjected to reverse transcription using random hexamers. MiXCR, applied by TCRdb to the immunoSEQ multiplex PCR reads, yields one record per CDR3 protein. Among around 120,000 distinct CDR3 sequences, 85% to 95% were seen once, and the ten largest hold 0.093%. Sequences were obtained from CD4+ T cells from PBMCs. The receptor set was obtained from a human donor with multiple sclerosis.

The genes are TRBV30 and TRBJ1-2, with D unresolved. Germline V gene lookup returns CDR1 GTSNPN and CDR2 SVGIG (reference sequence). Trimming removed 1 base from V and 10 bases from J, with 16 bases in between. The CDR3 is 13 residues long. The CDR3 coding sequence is TGTGCCTGGAGTGCCGGACTCGCGCTCCTCTACACCTTC. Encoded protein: CAWSAGLALLYTF.

CDR3 nucleotide sequence: TGTGCCAGCAGTTTATTTTGGCAGGGCGGGACTGAAGCTTTCTTT. Amino acid sequence: CASSLFWQGGTEAFF. The chain is built from TRBV28 and TRBJ1-1, with D perhaps TRBD1 (5 bases). This CDR3 is built from 15 residues. Per germline, CDR1 MDHEN and CDR2 SYDVKM. V was trimmed by 1 base and J by 5 bases, leaving 14 bases between them.

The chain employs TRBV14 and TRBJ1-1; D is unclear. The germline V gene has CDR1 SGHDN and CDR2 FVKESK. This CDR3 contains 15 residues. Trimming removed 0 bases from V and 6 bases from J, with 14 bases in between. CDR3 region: CASSQDSGRAAEAFF. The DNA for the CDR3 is TGTGCCAGCAGCCAAGATAGCGGCCGGGCAGCTGAAGCTTTCTTT.

DNA of the CDR3: TGCGCCAGCAGCCAGTTACTCACCTCCTACGAGCAGTACTTC. This codes for CASSQLLTSYEQYF. The genes are TRBV4-1 and TRBJ2-7; D not resolved. CDR1 MGHRA and CDR2 YSYEKL come from the germline V gene. This CDR3 is 14 amino acids long. V lost 3 bases, J lost 0 bases, and 9 bases lay in between.

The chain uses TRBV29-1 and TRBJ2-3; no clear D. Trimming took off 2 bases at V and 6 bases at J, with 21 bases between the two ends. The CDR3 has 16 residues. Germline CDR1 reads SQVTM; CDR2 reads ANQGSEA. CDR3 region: CSVESLWVRLSDTQYF. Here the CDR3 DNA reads TGCAGCGTTGAAAGCTTGTGGGTCAGATTATCTGATACGCAGTATTTT.

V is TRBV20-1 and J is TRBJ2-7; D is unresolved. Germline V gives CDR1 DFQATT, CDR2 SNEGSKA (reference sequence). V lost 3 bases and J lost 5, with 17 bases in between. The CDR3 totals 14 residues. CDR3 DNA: TGCAGTGCTAGCACCTCTCTAACCGGCAACGAGCAGTACTTC. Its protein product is CSASTSLTGNEQYF.

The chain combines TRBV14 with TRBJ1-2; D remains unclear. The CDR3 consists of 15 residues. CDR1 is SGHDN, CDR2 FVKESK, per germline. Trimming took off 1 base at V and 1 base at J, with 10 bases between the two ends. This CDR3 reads CASSQGPADNYGYTF. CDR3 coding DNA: TGTGCCAGCAGCCAAGGGCCTGCGGATAACTATGGCTACACCTTC.

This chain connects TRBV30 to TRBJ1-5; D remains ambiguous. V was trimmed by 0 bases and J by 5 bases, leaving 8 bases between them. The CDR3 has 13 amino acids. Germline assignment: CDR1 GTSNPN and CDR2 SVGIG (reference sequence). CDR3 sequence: CAWSVRVDQPQHF. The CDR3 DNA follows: TGTGCCTGGAGTGTAAGGGTGGATCAGCCCCAGCATTTT.

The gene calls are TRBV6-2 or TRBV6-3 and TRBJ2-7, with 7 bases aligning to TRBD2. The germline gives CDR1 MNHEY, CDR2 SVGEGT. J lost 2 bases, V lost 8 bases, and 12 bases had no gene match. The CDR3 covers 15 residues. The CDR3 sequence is CASGTLLASTYEQYF. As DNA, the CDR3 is TGTGCCAGCGGAACCTTACTAGCGTCCACCTACGAGCAGTACTTC.

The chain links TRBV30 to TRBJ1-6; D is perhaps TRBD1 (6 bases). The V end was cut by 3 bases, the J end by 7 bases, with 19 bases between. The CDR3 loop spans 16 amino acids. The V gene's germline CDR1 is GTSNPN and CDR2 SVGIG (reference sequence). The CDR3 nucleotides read TGTGCCTGGAGGAGAACAGGGAGCTCACGAAATTCACCCCTCCACTTT. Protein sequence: CAWRRTGSSRNSPLHF.

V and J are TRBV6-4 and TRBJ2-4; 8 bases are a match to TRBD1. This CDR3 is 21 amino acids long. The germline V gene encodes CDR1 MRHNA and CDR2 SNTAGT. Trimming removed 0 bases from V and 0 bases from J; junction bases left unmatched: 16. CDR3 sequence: CASSDSRQGAPAQLAKNIQYF. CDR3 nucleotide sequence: TGTGCCAGCAGTGACTCCCGGCAGGGGGCTCCGGCCCAACTAGCCAAAAACATTCAGTACTTC.

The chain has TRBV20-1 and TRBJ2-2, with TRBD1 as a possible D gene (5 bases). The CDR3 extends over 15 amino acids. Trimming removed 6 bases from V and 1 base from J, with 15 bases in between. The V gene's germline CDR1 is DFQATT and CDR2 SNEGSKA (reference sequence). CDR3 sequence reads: CSALTGNKNTGELFF. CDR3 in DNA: TGCAGTGCCCTTACAGGAAACAAGAACACCGGGGAGCTGTTTTTT.

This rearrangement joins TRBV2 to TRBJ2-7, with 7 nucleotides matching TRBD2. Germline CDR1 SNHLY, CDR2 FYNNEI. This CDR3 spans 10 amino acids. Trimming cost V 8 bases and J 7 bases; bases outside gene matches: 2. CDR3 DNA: TGTGCCAGCCTCGGGGGGGAGCAGTACTTC. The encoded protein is CASLGGEQYF.

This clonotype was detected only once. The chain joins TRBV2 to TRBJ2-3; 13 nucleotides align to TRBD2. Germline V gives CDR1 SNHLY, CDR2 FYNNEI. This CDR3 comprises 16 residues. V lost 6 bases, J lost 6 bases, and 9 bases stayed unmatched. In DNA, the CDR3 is TGTGCCAGCAGACCTCGGACTAGCGGGGGCCTGGATACGCAGTATTTT. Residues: CASRPRTSGGLDTQYF. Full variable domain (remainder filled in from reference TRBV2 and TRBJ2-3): EPEVTQTPSHQVTQMGQEVILRCVPISNHLYFYWYRQILGQKVEFLVSFYNNEISEKSEIFDDQFSVERPDGSNFTLKIRSTKLEDSAMYFCASRPRTSGGLDTQYFGPGTRLTVL.

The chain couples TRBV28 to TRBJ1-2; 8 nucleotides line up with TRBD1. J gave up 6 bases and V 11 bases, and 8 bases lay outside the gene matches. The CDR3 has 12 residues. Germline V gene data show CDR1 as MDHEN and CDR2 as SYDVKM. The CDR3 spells CALQGDYDGYTF. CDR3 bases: TGTGCCTTACAGGGGGACTACGATGGCTACACCTTC.

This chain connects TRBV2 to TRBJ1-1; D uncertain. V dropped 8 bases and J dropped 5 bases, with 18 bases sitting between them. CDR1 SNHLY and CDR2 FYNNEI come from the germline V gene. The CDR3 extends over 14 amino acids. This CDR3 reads CASGRDGGGTEAFF. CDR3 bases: TGTGCCAGCGGCCGAGATGGAGGAGGGACTGAAGCTTTCTTT. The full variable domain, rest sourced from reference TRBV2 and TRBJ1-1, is EPEVTQTPSHQVTQMGQEVILRCVPISNHLYFYWYRQILGQKVEFLVSFYNNEISEKSEIFDDQFSVERPDGSNFTLKIRSTKLEDSAMYFCASGRDGGGTEAFFGQGTRLTVV.

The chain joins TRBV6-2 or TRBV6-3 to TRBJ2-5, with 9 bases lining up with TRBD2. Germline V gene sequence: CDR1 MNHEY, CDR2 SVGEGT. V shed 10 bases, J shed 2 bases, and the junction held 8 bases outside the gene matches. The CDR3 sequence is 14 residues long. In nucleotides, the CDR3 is TGTGCCATTGCGTTAGCGGGGGTACAAGAGACCCAGTACTTC. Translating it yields CAIALAGVQETQYF.

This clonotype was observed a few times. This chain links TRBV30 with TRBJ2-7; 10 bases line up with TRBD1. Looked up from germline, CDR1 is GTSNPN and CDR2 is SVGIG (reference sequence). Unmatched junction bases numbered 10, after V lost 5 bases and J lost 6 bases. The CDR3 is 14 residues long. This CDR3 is CAWGRQGAGGEQYF. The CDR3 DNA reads TGTGCCTGGGGCCGACAGGGGGCGGGTGGCGAGCAGTACTTC. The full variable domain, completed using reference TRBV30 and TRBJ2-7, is SQTIHQWPATLVQPVGSPLSLECTVEGTSNPNLYWYRQAAGRGLQLLFYSVGIGQISSEVPQNLSASRPQDRQFILSSKKLLLSDSGFYLCAWGRQGAGGEQYFGPGTRLTVT.

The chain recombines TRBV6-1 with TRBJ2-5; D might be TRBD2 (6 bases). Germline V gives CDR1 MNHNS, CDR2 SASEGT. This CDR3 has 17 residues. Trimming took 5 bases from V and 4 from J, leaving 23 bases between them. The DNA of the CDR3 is TGTGCCAGCAGTCTATCCCTGGGCGGGGCGATGGGAGAGACCCAGTACTTC. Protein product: CASSLSLGGAMGETQYF.

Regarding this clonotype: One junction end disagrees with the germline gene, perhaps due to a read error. This chain's CDR3 is CASSLEGGSKETQYF. The CDR3 DNA reads as TGTGCTAGCAGCTTAGAGGGAGGAAGCAAAGAGACCCAGTACTTC. The chain links TRBV7-7 to TRBJ2-5, with D maybe TRBD2 (6 bases). Germline V CDR1 and CDR2: SSHAT, FNYEAQ (reference sequence). This CDR3 contains 15 residues.

The CDR3 protein is CASSQNQGLSYEQYF. The CDR3 DNA follows: TGTGCCAGCAGCCAAAACCAGGGCTTATCCTACGAGCAGTACTTC. The chain is built from TRBV3-1 and TRBJ2-7; TRBD1 might be the D (5 bases). V shed 2 bases and J shed 1 base, with 12 bases lying between them. This CDR3 contains 15 residues. Germline lookup yields CDR1 LGHDT and CDR2 YNNKEL (reference sequence).

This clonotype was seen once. CDR3 sequence reads: CSAGELGPSSSPLHF. Here the CDR3 DNA reads TGCAGTGCTGGGGAATTAGGGCCGTCATCTTCACCCCTCCACTTT. This rearrangement joins TRBV20-1 to TRBJ1-6, with D hard to call. Looked up from germline, CDR1 is DFQATT and CDR2 is SNEGSKA (reference sequence). V lost 5 bases, J lost 9 bases, and 20 bases lay in between. CDR3 length equals 15 residues.

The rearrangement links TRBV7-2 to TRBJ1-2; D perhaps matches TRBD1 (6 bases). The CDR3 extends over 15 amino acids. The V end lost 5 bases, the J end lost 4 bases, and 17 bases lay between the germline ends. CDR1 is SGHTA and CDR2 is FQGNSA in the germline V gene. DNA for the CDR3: TGTGCCAGCAGCCCACAGGGAAGTAGCCTCTATGGCTACACCTTC. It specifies CASSPQGSSLYGYTF. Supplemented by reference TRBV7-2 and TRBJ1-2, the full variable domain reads GAGVSQSPSNKVTEKGKDVELRCDPISGHTALYWYRQSLGQGLEFLIYFQGNSAPDKSGLPSDRFSAERTGGSVSTLTIQRTQQEDSAVYLCASSPQGSSLYGYTFGSGTRLTVV.

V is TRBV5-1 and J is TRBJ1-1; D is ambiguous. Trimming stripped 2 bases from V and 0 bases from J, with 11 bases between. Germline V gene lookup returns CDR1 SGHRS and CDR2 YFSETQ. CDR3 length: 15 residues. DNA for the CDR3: TGCGCCAGCAGCTTTAGACCCGACTTGAACACTGAAGCTTTCTTT. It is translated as CASSFRPDLNTEAFF. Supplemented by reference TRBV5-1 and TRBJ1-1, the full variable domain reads KAGVTQTPRYLIKTRGQQVTLSCSPISGHRSVSWYQQTPGQGLQFLFEYFSETQRNKGNFPGRFSGRQFSNSRSEMNVSTLELGDSALYLCASSFRPDLNTEAFFGQGTRLTVV.

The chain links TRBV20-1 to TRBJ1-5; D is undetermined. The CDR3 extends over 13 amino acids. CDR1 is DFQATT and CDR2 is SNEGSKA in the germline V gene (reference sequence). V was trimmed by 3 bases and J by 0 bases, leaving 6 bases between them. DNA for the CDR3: TGCAGTGCTAGGTGGGGTAGCAATCAGCCCCAGCATTTT. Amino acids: CSARWGSNQPQHF.

The CDR3 sequence is CASRTQGAREQYF. CDR3 bases: TGTGCCAGCAGAACGCAGGGGGCGCGCGAGCAGTACTTC. The rearrangement uses TRBV7-9 and TRBJ2-7, with TRBD1 matching 8 bases. CDR3 size: 13 residues. V trimming: 6 bases; J trimming: 6 bases; junction bases outside the gene matches: 7. Germline assignment: CDR1 SEHNR and CDR2 FQNEAQ (reference sequence).

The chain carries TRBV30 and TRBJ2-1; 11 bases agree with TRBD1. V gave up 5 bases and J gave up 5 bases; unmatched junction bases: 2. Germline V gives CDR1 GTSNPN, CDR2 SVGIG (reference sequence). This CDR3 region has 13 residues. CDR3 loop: CAWGQGANNEQFF. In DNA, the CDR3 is TGTGCCTGGGGACAGGGGGCTAACAATGAGCAGTTCTTC. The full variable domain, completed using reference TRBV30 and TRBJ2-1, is SQTIHQWPATLVQPVGSPLSLECTVEGTSNPNLYWYRQAAGRGLQLLFYSVGIGQISSEVPQNLSASRPQDRQFILSSKKLLLSDSGFYLCAWGQGANNEQFFGPGTRLTVL.

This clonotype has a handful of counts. The CDR3: CASSLTETQYF. The CDR3 bases are TGTGCCAGCAGTTTAACGGAGACCCAGTACTTC. The chain joins TRBV12-3 or TRBV12-4 to TRBJ2-5; no definite D call. V lost 2 bases and J 5 bases, leaving 3 bases between the germline ends. The CDR3 covers 11 residues.

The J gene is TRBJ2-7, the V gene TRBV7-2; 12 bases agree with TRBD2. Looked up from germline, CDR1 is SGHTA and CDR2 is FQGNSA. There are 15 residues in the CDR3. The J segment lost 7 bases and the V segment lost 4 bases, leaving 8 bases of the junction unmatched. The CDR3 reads CASSSQLAGGGEQYF. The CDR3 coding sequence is TGTGCCAGCAGCTCCCAACTAGCGGGGGGTGGGGAGCAGTACTTC.

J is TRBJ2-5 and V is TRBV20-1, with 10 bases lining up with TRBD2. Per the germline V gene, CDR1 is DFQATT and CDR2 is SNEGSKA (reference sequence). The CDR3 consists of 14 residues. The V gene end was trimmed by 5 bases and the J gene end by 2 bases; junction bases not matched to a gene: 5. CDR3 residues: CSAPGTSAQETQYF. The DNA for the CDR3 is TGCAGTGCTCCAGGGACTAGCGCTCAAGAGACCCAGTACTTC.

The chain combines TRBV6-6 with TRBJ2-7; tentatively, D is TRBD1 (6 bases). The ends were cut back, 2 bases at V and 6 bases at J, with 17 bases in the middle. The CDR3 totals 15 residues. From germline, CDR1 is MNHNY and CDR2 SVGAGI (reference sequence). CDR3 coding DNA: TGTGCCAGCAGTTACCCCGGACAGTCCCTCGGCGAGCAGTACTTC. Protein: CASSYPGQSLGEQYF.

The CDR3: CASSQGGGALDQPQHF. CDR3 nucleotide sequence: TGTGCCAGCAGCCAAGGTGGCGGGGCGCTCGATCAGCCCCAGCATTTT. The chain couples TRBV3-1 to TRBJ1-5; tentatively, D is TRBD1 (5 bases). The CDR3 has 16 residues. The V end was cut by 1 base, the J end by 5 bases, with 15 bases between. Germline assignment: CDR1 LGHDT and CDR2 YNNKEL (reference sequence).